This entry lists 16 T cell receptor beta chains sequenced from one sample in a study of control samples from healthy donors and cancer patients. TCRdb's copy holds only in-frame clones and misses some; the assay was immunoSEQ multiplex PCR. The data hold 130,000 or so clones, with about 90% observed a single time. Sequenced input: blood. The receptors come from a man aged 45-65 years in good health.

The rearrangement links TRBV2 to TRBJ1-1; D uncertain. Trimming cost V 6 bases and J 1 base, with 9 bases left between them. This CDR3 has 13 amino acids. Germline CDR1 reads SNHLY; CDR2 reads FYNNEI. CDR3 protein: CASSADRNTEAFF. The CDR3 DNA reads as TGTGCCAGCAGCGCCGATAGGAACACTGAAGCTTTCTTT.

This clone was counted only a few times. Mismatch with germline at one junction end may stem from a read error. This chain uses TRBV5-1 with TRBJ1-3, with TRBD1 matching over 10 bases. Per germline, CDR1 SGHRS and CDR2 YFSETQ. The CDR3 is 13 residues long. CDR3 residues: CATSLWTGGTIYF. The CDR3 coding sequence is TGCGCCACCAGCCTTTGGACAGGGGGTACCATATATTTT.

J is TRBJ1-2 and V is TRBV5-1, with D perhaps TRBD1 (6 bases). The CDR3 is 15 amino acids. Germline V lookup: CDR1 SGHRS, CDR2 YFSETQ. Trimming removed 4 bases at V and 3 bases at J, with 16 bases between. CDR3 sequence (DNA): TGCGCCAGCAGCATAAGACGGGGGGCTCACTATGGCTACACCTTC. It yields the protein CASSIRRGAHYGYTF.

The chain links TRBV27 to TRBJ1-5; D call uncertain. The V end lost 2 bases, the J end lost 7 bases, and 6 bases lay between the germline ends. The germline CDR1 and CDR2 sequences are MNHEY and SMNVEV (reference sequence). CDR3 length: 12 amino acids. CDR3 in amino acids: CASSLVGQPQHF. DNA of the CDR3: TGTGCCAGCAGTTTAGTAGGGCAGCCCCAGCATTTT.

This clone showed up just once. Mismatch with germline at one junction end may stem from a read error. The chain links TRBV11-2 to TRBJ2-1, with a weak D call TRBD2 (6 bases). The CDR3 length is 19 residues. Germline values: CDR1 SGHAT, CDR2 FQNNGV. Here the CDR3 DNA reads TGTGCCAGCAGCAAATGGGCGGGGCCGGCCTCGAGCTCCTACAATGGGCAGTTCTTC. This sequence encodes CASSKWAGPASSSYNGQFF.

The V gene is TRBV30, the J gene TRBJ1-2, with D possibly TRBD1 on 5 matching bases. Germline V gives CDR1 GTSNPN, CDR2 SVGIG (reference sequence). V was shortened by 8 bases and J by 10 bases, with 20 bases between the two germline ends. The CDR3 sequence is 12 residues long. The CDR3 region has the DNA TGTGCCCGGACGGCCGGGACGAATGTCTACACCTTC. Translation: CARTAGTNVYTF.

The rearrangement uses TRBV4-3 and TRBJ1-2; no definite D call. This CDR3 contains 15 residues. Trimming removed 1 base at V and 1 base at J, with 10 bases between. CDR1 and CDR2 from the germline V gene are LGHNA and YSLEER. The CDR3 bases are TGCGCCAGCAGCCAAGTGAGGCGGAATAACTATGGCTACACCTTC. It encodes CASSQVRRNNYGYTF.

The chain has TRBV25-1 and TRBJ2-7; perhaps D is TRBD1 or TRBD2 (5 bases each). V was cut by 0 bases and J by 5 bases, with 14 bases left in between. Germline CDR1 and CDR2: MGHDK and SYGVNS. The CDR3 length is 15 residues. CDR3 nucleotide sequence: TGTGCCAGCAGTGAATATAAGGCAGGGACCCACGAGCAGTACTTC. Translated, it gives CASSEYKAGTHEQYF.

The V gene is TRBV4-3, the J gene TRBJ1-5; TRBD1 is a possible D gene (6 bases). CDR1 and CDR2 from the germline V gene are LGHNA and YSLEER. V lost 4 bases, J lost 7 bases, and 11 bases lay in between. The CDR3 extends over 13 amino acids. The CDR3 coding sequence is TGCGCCAGCAGCCGCCGCAGGGGACAGCCCCAGCATTTT. Translating it yields CASSRRRGQPQHF.

The chain combines TRBV12-3 or TRBV12-4 with TRBJ2-2, with unresolved D. The CDR3 runs to 12 residues. The V end was cut by 6 bases, the J end by 8 bases, with 10 bases between. The DNA for the CDR3 is TGTGCCAGCAGATTCCCTTTGGGGGAGCTGTTTTTT. Amino acids: CASRFPLGELFF.

CDR3 sequence: CAISEGNRIRYYEQYF. DNA of the CDR3: TGTGCCATCAGTGAAGGAAACAGAATTCGTTACTACGAGCAGTACTTC. The genes are TRBV10-3 and TRBJ2-7; no clear D gene. This CDR3 is built from 16 residues. Trimming cost V 3 bases and J 3 bases, with 18 bases left between them. Looked up from germline, CDR1 is ENHRY and CDR2 is SYGVKD.

The chain recombines TRBV27 with TRBJ2-2; TRBD2 matches at 13 bases. V dropped 2 bases and J dropped 4; count of bases not matched to a gene: 4. The CDR3 extends over 17 amino acids. Per germline, CDR1 MNHEY and CDR2 SMNVEV (reference sequence). In nucleotides, the CDR3 is TGTGCCAGCAGTTTAAGACTAGCGGGGGGAAGCACCGGGGAGCTGTTTTTT. This codes for CASSLRLAGGSTGELFF.

The gene calls are TRBV11-2 and TRBJ1-6, with D possibly TRBD1 on 5 matching bases. CDR1 and CDR2 (germline): SGHAT, FQNNGV. Deletions cut 5 bases from V and 14 bases from J, with 19 bases between. The CDR3 spans 14 residues. The CDR3 protein is CASSLGHRQSTLHF. The CDR3 coding sequence is TGTGCCAGCAGCCTGGGGCACCGACAGAGCACCCTCCACTTT.

The chain employs TRBV5-5 and TRBJ2-7; 11 positions agree with TRBD1. CDR1 and CDR2 from the germline V gene are SGHKS and YYEKEE (reference sequence). The CDR3 spans 14 residues. V was pared by 3 bases and J by 2 bases, with 1 base of the junction left unmatched. CDR3 bases: TGTGCCAGCAGCTGGGGACAGGGGGCCTACGAGCAGTACTTC. Its protein product is CASSWGQGAYEQYF.

This clone appeared a single time. The CDR3 here is CASRGQGTGGSRGYTF. CDR3 nucleotide sequence: TGTGCCAGCAGGGGACAGGGAACGGGTGGCTCTCGGGGCTACACCTTC. The V and J genes are TRBV5-6 and TRBJ1-2, with 9 bases matching TRBD1. Unmatched junction bases numbered 16, after V lost 5 bases and J lost 8 bases. The CDR3 is made up of 16 amino acids. Germline lookup yields CDR1 SGHDT and CDR2 YYEEEE.

The rearrangement uses TRBV6-5 and TRBJ1-1, with a possible D match to TRBD1 (5 bases). The germline V gene has CDR1 MNHEY and CDR2 SVGAGI. V was trimmed by 8 bases and J by 1 base, leaving 11 bases between them. This CDR3 region has 13 residues. The CDR3 bases are TGTGCCAGCCCTACAACAGGGAACACTGAAGCTTTCTTT. Its protein is CASPTTGNTEAFF.